These 25 T cell receptor beta chains were sequenced from one sample in a study of blood T cell repertoires in COVID-19. Clones were read by immunoSEQ multiplex PCR, and TCRdb kept only the in-frame ones, dropping some. The table records more than 150,000 clones, more than 70% of them present only once. Sequenced input: peripheral blood. The receptors here all came from a man in his sixties with acute or convalescent COVID-19.

The rearrangement uses TRBV5-8 and TRBJ1-6, with a weak D call TRBD1 (6 bases). CDR1 SGHTS and CDR2 YDEGEE come from the germline V gene. CDR3 length: 15 residues. Trimming shortened V by 2 bases and J by 7 bases, and 13 bases separated the two germline ends. Written as DNA, the CDR3 is TGTGCCAGCAGCTTACCCGGGACAAGAAATTCACCCCTCCACTTT. Protein: CASSLPGTRNSPLHF.

The chain couples TRBV5-1 to TRBJ1-3; D is uncertain. Germline CDR1 is SGHRS and CDR2 is YFSETQ. Between the trimmed V and J ends, which lost 6 bases and 0 bases, there was a span of 16 bases. The CDR3 loop spans 16 amino acids. CDR3 loop: CASTRGGDLSGNTIYF. CDR3 bases: TGCGCCAGCACGAGAGGCGGCGACCTCTCTGGAAACACCATATATTTT. Drawing the rest from reference TRBV5-1 and TRBJ1-3, the complete variable domain is KAGVTQTPRYLIKTRGQQVTLSCSPISGHRSVSWYQQTPGQGLQFLFEYFSETQRNKGNFPGRFSGRQFSNSRSEMNVSTLELGDSALYLCASTRGGDLSGNTIYFGEGSWLTVV.

The V gene is TRBV29-1, the J gene TRBJ1-5; D unresolved. There are 12 residues in the CDR3. Deletions cut 5 bases from V and 1 base from J, with 6 bases between. Germline loops: CDR1 SQVTM, CDR2 ANQGSEA. The DNA of the CDR3 is TGCAGCGTTTTGTTAAGCAATCAGCCCCAGCATTTT. Protein sequence: CSVLLSNQPQHF. The full variable domain, rest sourced from reference TRBV29-1 and TRBJ1-5, is SAVISQKPSRDICQRGTSLTIQCQVDSQVTMMFWYRQQPGQSLTLIATANQGSEATYESGFVIDKFPISRPNLTFSTLTVSNMSPEDSSIYLCSVLLSNQPQHFGDGTRLSIL.

The chain uses TRBV5-1 and TRBJ1-4, with D possibly matching TRBD1 (5 bases). Germline V gives CDR1 SGHRS, CDR2 YFSETQ. The CDR3 contains 14 residues. Trimming left V 6 bases short and J 2 bases short, with 11 bases between. CDR3 protein: CASTGGGTNEKLFF. The DNA for the CDR3 is TGCGCCAGCACCGGGGGAGGCACTAATGAAAAACTGTTTTTT.

This chain uses TRBV12-3 or TRBV12-4 with TRBJ1-2; no definite D call. V gave up 8 bases and J gave up 2 bases, with 12 bases separating them. This CDR3 is 13 amino acids long. CDR3 residues: CASASGLNYGYTF. CDR3 nucleotide sequence: TGTGCCAGCGCTTCCGGACTCAACTATGGCTACACCTTC.

The CDR3 is CASSLTDSLNYGYTF. The CDR3 DNA reads TGTGCCAGCAGTTTAACGGACAGCCTCAACTATGGCTACACCTTC. The V and J genes are TRBV28 and TRBJ1-2; possibly TRBD1 for D (6 bases). Germline assignment: CDR1 MDHEN and CDR2 SYDVKM. The V and J ends lost 2 bases and 2 bases respectively, with 12 bases between them. This CDR3 has 15 amino acids.

This clone was seen once. The same CDR3 can be traced to other DNA sequences in this sample. This chain joins TRBV5-1 and TRBJ1-5; TRBD1 aligns across 8 bases. CDR3 size: 14 residues. The germline gives CDR1 SGHRS, CDR2 YFSETQ. The J segment lost 4 bases and the V segment lost 4 bases, leaving 4 bases of the junction unmatched. Here the CDR3 reads CASSPGQENQPQHF. In DNA form, the CDR3 reads TGCGCCAGCAGCCCGGGACAGGAGAATCAGCCCCAGCATTTT. The full variable domain, completed using reference TRBV5-1 and TRBJ1-5, is KAGVTQTPRYLIKTRGQQVTLSCSPISGHRSVSWYQQTPGQGLQFLFEYFSETQRNKGNFPGRFSGRQFSNSRSEMNVSTLELGDSALYLCASSPGQENQPQHFGDGTRLSIL.

The CDR3 DNA sequence: TGTGCTAGTGGACAGGGGGCTCGGGCTTTCTTT. It encodes CASGQGARAFF. V is TRBV12-5 and J is TRBJ1-1; 9 bases are a match to TRBD1. J was trimmed by 11 bases and V by 6 bases; bases with no gene match: 4. Germline V lookup: CDR1 LGHNT, CDR2 FRNRAP. This CDR3 comprises 11 residues. The whole variable domain, remainder taken from reference TRBV12-5 and TRBJ1-1, is DARVTQTPRHKVTEMGQEVTMRCQPILGHNTVFWYRQTMMQGLELLAYFRNRAPLDDSGMPKDRFSAEMPDATLATLKIQPSEPRDSAVYFCASGQGARAFFGQGTRLTVV.

The chain couples TRBV6-5 to TRBJ1-1; D perhaps matches TRBD1 (5 bases). V shed 6 bases and J shed 3 bases, with 14 bases lying between them. The CDR3 spans 14 residues. CDR1 MNHEY and CDR2 SVGAGI come from the germline V gene. CDR3 sequence reads: CASRRDLYDTEAFF. The CDR3, as DNA: TGTGCCAGCAGACGGGACTTATACGACACTGAAGCTTTCTTT.

V and J are TRBV6-5 and TRBJ1-1; unclear D gene. The CDR3 sequence is 11 residues long. With 2 bases removed from V and 8 bases from J, the gap between germline ends came to 6 bases. Germline lookup yields CDR1 MNHEY and CDR2 SVGAGI. The CDR3 sequence is CASSYPGEAFF. CDR3 bases: TGTGCCAGCAGTTACCCCGGGGAAGCTTTCTTT.

A single count supports this clone. The chain has TRBV27 and TRBJ2-5; 8 bases agree with TRBD1. V shed 5 bases and J 5 bases; nucleotides not matched to a gene: 7. CDR1 is MNHEY, CDR2 SMNVEV, per germline (reference sequence). CDR3 length: 14 amino acids. The CDR3 DNA reads as TGTGCCAGCAGTACCGTGACAGGGGAGGAGACCCAGTACTTC. Residues: CASSTVTGEETQYF.

The chain combines TRBV7-2 with TRBJ1-2; no definite D call. Trimming pared 5 bases from V and 4 bases from J, leaving 11 bases between. This CDR3 contains 13 residues. Germline lookup yields CDR1 SGHTA and CDR2 FQGNSA. CDR3 loop: CASSPPPGYGYTF. CDR3 coding DNA: TGTGCCAGCAGCCCCCCCCCGGGCTATGGCTACACCTTC.

This clone occurred once. The gene calls are TRBV28 and TRBJ2-5; the D gene is possibly TRBD2 (6 bases). Per germline, CDR1 MDHEN and CDR2 SYDVKM. Trimming pared 2 bases from V and 4 bases from J, leaving 14 bases between. The CDR3 length is 15 residues. CDR3 DNA: TGTGCCAGCAGTTTAGGAGGGTTAGGAGGAGAGACCCAGTACTTC. Its translation: CASSLGGLGGETQYF.

The chain has TRBV10-1 and TRBJ1-2, with D perhaps TRBD1 (5 bases). The CDR3 is 13 residues long. Germline V CDR1 and CDR2: WNHNN, SYGVQD (reference sequence). Trimming took 7 bases from V and 6 from J, leaving 15 bases between them. The CDR3 reads CASTPQRGHGYTF. The DNA for the CDR3 is TGCGCCAGCACCCCCCAAAGGGGCCATGGCTACACCTTC.

The chain is built from TRBV7-8 and TRBJ2-1, with D perhaps TRBD1 (5 bases). The germline V gene has CDR1 SGHVS and CDR2 FQNEAQ. Trimming took 3 bases from V and 2 from J, leaving 8 bases between them. CDR3 size: 14 residues. CDR3 loop: CASSFRQTYNEQFF. CDR3 nucleotide sequence: TGTGCCAGCAGCTTCCGACAGACCTACAATGAGCAGTTCTTC.

The J gene is TRBJ1-2, the V gene TRBV29-1; 7 bases are shared with TRBD1. V gave up 2 bases and J gave up 5 bases; unmatched junction bases: 14. The CDR3 is made up of 16 amino acids. CDR1 and CDR2 (germline): SQVTM, ANQGSEA. The CDR3 bases are TGCAGCGTTGAAACAGGGGACCCCCGCCTAGGGTATGGCTACACCTTC. It yields the protein CSVETGDPRLGYGYTF.

The gene calls are TRBV5-6 and TRBJ1-5; perhaps TRBD1 as D (6 bases). The CDR3 is 14 amino acids. CDR1 and CDR2 (germline): SGHDT, YYEEEE. V gave up 6 bases and J gave up 2 bases, with 12 bases separating them. The CDR3 nucleotides are TGTGCCAGCAACCCATCAGGGGGCAATCAGCCCCAGCATTTT. This codes for CASNPSGGNQPQHF.

The V and J genes are TRBV11-2 and TRBJ2-7, with D possibly matching TRBD2 (7 bases). The V end lost 1 base, the J end lost 0 bases, and 19 bases lay between the germline ends. The CDR3 has 18 residues. The germline V gene encodes CDR1 SGHAT and CDR2 FQNNGV. The CDR3 DNA reads as TGTGCCAGCAGCTTAGGTCGGGGGCGGGGGTTCAGCTCCTACGAGCAGTACTTC. Its protein is CASSLGRGRGFSSYEQYF.

The rearrangement uses TRBV2 and TRBJ2-3, with D possibly being TRBD2 (7 bases). The germline V gene has CDR1 SNHLY and CDR2 FYNNEI. This CDR3 region has 15 residues. V lost 5 bases, J lost 1 base, and 13 bases lay in between. The CDR3 nucleotides read TGTGCCAGCAGTCCTCAAGGGGGGGGCACAGATACGCAGTATTTT. This sequence encodes CASSPQGGGTDTQYF.

This chain connects TRBV7-9 to TRBJ2-7; D may be TRBD1 (5 bases). Between the trimmed V and J ends, which lost 0 bases and 2 bases, there was a span of 8 bases. There are 14 residues in the CDR3. Germline V gene sequence: CDR1 SEHNR, CDR2 FQNEAQ (reference sequence). This chain's CDR3 is CASSLASGTYEQYF. The CDR3 DNA reads TGTGCCAGCAGCTTAGCCTCAGGGACCTACGAGCAGTACTTC.

The V gene is TRBV2, the J gene TRBJ1-5; D is possibly TRBD1 (6 bases). The CDR3 runs to 15 residues. Per germline, CDR1 SNHLY and CDR2 FYNNEI. The V end was cut by 1 base, the J end by 2 bases, with 9 bases between. The CDR3 sequence is CASSEEGVGNQPQHF. CDR3 coding DNA: TGTGCCAGCAGTGAAGAGGGGGTGGGCAATCAGCCCCAGCATTTT.

This clone was found once. V and J are TRBV3-1 (or the pseudogene TRBV3-2) and TRBJ1-4; 10 nucleotides agree with TRBD1. CDR3 size: 16 residues. Germline V lookup: CDR1 LGHDT, CDR2 YNNKEL (reference sequence). With V trimmed by 4 bases and J by 3 bases, 5 bases remained unmatched. CDR3 nucleotide sequence: TGTGCCAGCAGCCGTTCGACAGGGGGCCCTAATGAAAAACTGTTTTTT. It specifies CASSRSTGGPNEKLFF.

This rearrangement joins TRBV6-4 to TRBJ1-2; D possibly corresponds to TRBD1 (6 bases). V shed 3 bases and J shed 6 bases, with 11 bases lying between them. The CDR3 length is 13 residues. Looked up from germline, CDR1 is MRHNA and CDR2 is SNTAGT. The CDR3 sequence: CASSDQGRNGYTF. For the CDR3, the DNA is TGTGCCAGCAGTGATCAGGGGCGGAATGGCTACACCTTC.

This rearrangement joins TRBV3-1 (or the pseudogene TRBV3-2) to TRBJ1-1; TRBD1 aligns across 7 bases. This CDR3 has 16 amino acids. CDR1 is LGHDT and CDR2 is YNNKEL in the germline V gene (reference sequence). V was pared by 3 bases and J by 4 bases, with 11 bases of the junction left unmatched. CDR3 protein: CASSHRTGDLSTEAFF. Here the CDR3 DNA reads TGTGCCAGCAGCCACCGGACAGGCGATCTTAGCACTGAAGCTTTCTTT.

The chain recombines TRBV5-5 with TRBJ2-7, with a possible D match to TRBD2 (5 bases). CDR1 and CDR2 from the germline V gene are SGHKS and YYEKEE (reference sequence). The CDR3 runs 14 residues. Trimming left V 5 bases short and J 7 bases short, with 19 bases between. The CDR3 loop reads CASSSVDVTGEQYF. The CDR3 nucleotides read TGTGCCAGCAGTTCGGTGGACGTAACGGGAGAGCAGTACTTC.